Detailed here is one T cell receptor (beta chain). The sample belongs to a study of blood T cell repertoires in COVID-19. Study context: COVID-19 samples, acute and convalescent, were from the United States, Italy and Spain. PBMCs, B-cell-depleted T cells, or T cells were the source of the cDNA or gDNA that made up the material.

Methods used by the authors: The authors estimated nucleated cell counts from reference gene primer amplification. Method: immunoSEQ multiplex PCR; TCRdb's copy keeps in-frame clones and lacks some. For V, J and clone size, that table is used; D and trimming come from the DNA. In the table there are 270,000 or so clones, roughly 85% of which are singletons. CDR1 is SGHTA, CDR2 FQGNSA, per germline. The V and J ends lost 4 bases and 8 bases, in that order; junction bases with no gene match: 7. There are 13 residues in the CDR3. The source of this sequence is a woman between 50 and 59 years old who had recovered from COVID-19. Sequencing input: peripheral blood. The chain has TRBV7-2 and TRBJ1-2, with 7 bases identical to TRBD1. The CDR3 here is CASSSRQGGGYTF. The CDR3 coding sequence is TGTGCCAGCAGCTCCCGACAGGGAGGCGGCTACACCTTC.